The subject of this entry is one T cell receptor beta chain. Graves' hyperthyroidism qualified as stable when ophthalmopathy did not progress within 18 months. Subjects aged 18 to 65 presented with newly diagnosed hyperthyroidism of less than 2 months' duration. Diagnostic assessment was based on clinical symptoms, serum thyroxine and TRAb, thyroid ultrasound and orbital computed tomography. Fresh 10 ml peripheral blood yielded PBMCs. The data belong to a study of T cells in Graves' hyperthyroidism and ophthalmopathy. Researchers amplified the TCR beta CDR3 regions from RNA transcripts. Using the HTBI primer set, a first-round RT-PCR was run on the TCR CDR3. TCRdb re-analysed the multiplex PCR reads in MiXCR, keeping a single row per CDR3 protein. The top ten clones hold 7% to 9.5% of a sample with under 300,000 distinct CDR3 sequences, roughly 15% of them seen once. The CDR3 runs 15 residues. Germline lookup yields CDR1 SNHLY and CDR2 FYNNEI. V lost 6 bases, J lost 1 base, and 6 bases stayed unmatched.

Sequences were obtained from blood. This chain links TRBV2 with TRBJ2-5, with 9 nucleotides matching TRBD1. This sequence originates from a woman between 40 and 50 years old with Graves' hyperthyroidism. The CDR3 is CASSRDRVGQETQYF. The DNA of the CDR3 is TGTGCCAGCAGCCGGGACAGGGTTGGCCAAGAGACCCAGTACTTC.